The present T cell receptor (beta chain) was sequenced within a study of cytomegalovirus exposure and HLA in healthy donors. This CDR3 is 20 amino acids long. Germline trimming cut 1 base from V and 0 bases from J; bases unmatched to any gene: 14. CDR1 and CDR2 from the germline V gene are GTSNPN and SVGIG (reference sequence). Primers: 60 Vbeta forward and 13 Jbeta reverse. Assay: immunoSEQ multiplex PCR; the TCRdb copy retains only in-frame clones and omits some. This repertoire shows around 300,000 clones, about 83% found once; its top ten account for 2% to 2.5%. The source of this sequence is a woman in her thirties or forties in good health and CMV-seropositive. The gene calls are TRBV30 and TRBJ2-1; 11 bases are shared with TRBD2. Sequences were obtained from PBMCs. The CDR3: CAWSAISGRDAPSSYNEQFF. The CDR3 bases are TGTGCCTGGAGTGCCATTAGCGGGAGGGATGCTCCTAGCTCCTACAATGAGCAGTTCTTC.